The 26 T cell receptor beta chains listed next were all sequenced from one sample in a study of PD-1 blockade in classical Hodgkin lymphoma. Data came from immunoSEQ multiplex PCR; TCRdb stores just in-frame clones and leaves some out. The data show about 24,000 clones, with approximately 77% seen just once and 22% held by the top ten. As for time point: cycle 4 day 1 (C4D1), after 5 to 7 weeks of nivolumab. Every patient experienced relapse after autologous stem cell transplantation, and brentuximab vedotin exposure varied. The specimen was peripheral blood mononuclear cells (PBMCs), collected before the fourth cycle of nivolumab. These receptors all stem from a human donor with classical Hodgkin lymphoma.

V usage is TRBV10-2 and J usage is TRBJ2-5; a weak D match, TRBD2 (6 bases). V was cut by 4 bases and J by 7 bases, with 16 bases left in between. This CDR3 region has 14 residues. The V gene's germline CDR1 is WSHSY and CDR2 SAAADI. The CDR3 sequence is CASSASASAGTQYF. The CDR3 DNA reads TGCGCCAGCAGTGCGTCGGCTAGCGCGGGGACCCAGTACTTC.

This chain links TRBV30 with TRBJ2-1; 9 nucleotides agree with TRBD2. This CDR3 comprises 15 residues. V dropped 5 bases and J dropped 7; count of bases not matched to a gene: 12. Germline V gives CDR1 GTSNPN, CDR2 SVGIG (reference sequence). The CDR3 protein is CAWEHKAGGRNEQFF. The CDR3 nucleotides read TGTGCCTGGGAACACAAGGCGGGGGGGAGAAATGAGCAGTTCTTC.

The chain carries TRBV6-5 and TRBJ2-1, with TRBD2 matching 7 bases. Germline V gene data show CDR1 as MNHEY and CDR2 as SVGAGI. The CDR3 is made up of 14 amino acids. The V gene end was trimmed by 6 bases and the J gene end by 7 bases; junction bases not matched to a gene: 9. Written as DNA, the CDR3 is TGTGCCAGCAGCCTAGCGGTAGTGGGGAATGAGCAGTTCTTC. Amino acid sequence: CASSLAVVGNEQFF.

The chain joins TRBV21-1 to TRBJ1-2; TRBD1 is the table's D call and was not checked against the DNA. TRBV21-1 is listed as a pseudogene. This CDR3 is built from 16 residues. The CDR3 DNA is TGTGCCAGCAGCAAAGTCAGGGCCGCAAAGGGGTCTGGCTACACCTTC. As protein: CASSKVRAAKGSGYTF.

As to this clone: Other nucleotide sequences from this sample produce the same CDR3. The rearrangement joins TRBV28 to TRBJ1-3; D ambiguous. The CDR3 loop spans 14 amino acids. Trimming took 6 bases from V and 2 from J, leaving 11 bases between them. Germline V gene sequence: CDR1 MDHEN, CDR2 SYDVKM. The CDR3 region has the DNA TGTGCCAGCAGCTCTCAGACGGCTGGAAACACCATATATTTT. Translated: CASSSQTAGNTIYF.

This sequence joins TRBV5-1 and TRBJ2-6; tentative D call: TRBD1 (7 bases). Deletions cut 4 bases from V and 0 bases from J, with 17 bases between. Germline V gene data show CDR1 as SGHRS and CDR2 as YFSETQ. The CDR3 is 18 amino acids. The CDR3 spells CASSTPTGTHSGANVLTF. CDR3 DNA: TGCGCCAGCAGCACCCCGACAGGGACTCACTCTGGGGCCAACGTCCTGACTTTC.

This rearrangement joins TRBV5-4 to TRBJ2-1; D is ambiguous. The V gene's germline CDR1 is SGHNT and CDR2 YYREEE (reference sequence). V was shortened by 0 bases and J by 3 bases, with 7 bases between the two germline ends. The CDR3 loop spans 14 amino acids. CDR3 region: CASSLVGSYNEQFF. Here the CDR3 DNA reads TGTGCCAGCAGCTTGGTTGGCAGCTACAATGAGCAGTTCTTC.

The chain carries TRBV14 and TRBJ1-2; D is unresolved. V dropped 1 base and J dropped 4 bases, with 4 bases sitting between them. The CDR3 loop spans 12 amino acids. Germline-derived CDR1 and CDR2 are SGHDN and FVKESK. CDR3 bases: TGTGCCAGCAGCCAAGCTTTCTATGGCTACACCTTC. This codes for CASSQAFYGYTF.

V usage is TRBV4-1 and J usage is TRBJ2-1, with TRBD2 matching 7 bases. The CDR3 is 16 amino acids. With 1 base clipped from V and 2 bases from J, the junction kept 5 bases outside the gene matches. CDR1 and CDR2 (germline): MGHRA, YSYEKL. This chain's CDR3 is CASSQAGGGPYNEQFF. CDR3 nucleotide sequence: TGCGCCAGCAGCCAAGCCGGCGGGGGTCCCTACAATGAGCAGTTCTTC.

This clone has a single count. The chain has TRBV7-9 and TRBJ2-3; the match to TRBD2 covers 8 bases. The CDR3 runs to 19 residues. Looked up from germline, CDR1 is SEHNR and CDR2 is FQNEAQ (reference sequence). The ends lost 6 bases at V and 3 bases at J; junction bases unmatched: 20. CDR3 protein: CASRKGGSTLLADTDTQYF. As DNA, the CDR3 is TGTGCCAGCAGGAAGGGGGGTTCGACTTTACTAGCGGATACAGATACGCAGTATTTT.

The chain recombines TRBV9 with TRBJ2-7; 11 nucleotides align to TRBD2. The V and J ends lost 3 bases and 6 bases, in that order; junction bases with no gene match: 5. Germline values: CDR1 SGDLS, CDR2 YYNGEE. This CDR3 spans 14 amino acids. The CDR3 nucleotides are TGTGCCAGCAGCGCGCTAGCGGGAGGCGGCGAGCAGTACTTC. Translated, it gives CASSALAGGGEQYF.

The genes are TRBV5-1 and TRBJ2-3; possibly TRBD1 or TRBD2 for D (6 bases each). The germline CDR1 and CDR2 sequences are SGHRS and YFSETQ. The V gene lost 4 bases and the J gene lost 1 base, with 13 bases spanning the gap. This CDR3 region has 15 residues. DNA of the CDR3: TGCGCCAGCAGCACCGGGGGCGGTGGCACAGATACGCAGTATTTT. Encoded protein: CASSTGGGGTDTQYF. The full variable domain, with the rest looked up from reference TRBV5-1 and TRBJ2-3, is KAGVTQTPRYLIKTRGQQVTLSCSPISGHRSVSWYQQTPGQGLQFLFEYFSETQRNKGNFPGRFSGRQFSNSRSEMNVSTLELGDSALYLCASSTGGGGTDTQYFGPGTRLTVL.

The chain is built from TRBV4-2 and TRBJ1-1; 8 bases are a match to TRBD1. The length of the CDR3 is 13 residues. V shed 4 bases, J shed 11 bases, and the junction held 9 bases outside the gene matches. Germline CDR1 LGHNA, CDR2 YNFKEQ. CDR3 DNA: TGTGCCAGCAGCCGAGAACAGGGGGTTGGTGCTTTCTTT. It translates to CASSREQGVGAFF.

The CDR3, as DNA: TGTGCCAGCAGCATGACTGGGGGCAATCAGCCCCAGCATTTT. Its protein is CASSMTGGNQPQHF. This rearrangement joins TRBV7-2 to TRBJ1-5; D gene uncertain. V dropped 5 bases and J dropped 2 bases, with 10 bases sitting between them. Looked up from germline, CDR1 is SGHTA and CDR2 is FQGNSA. The CDR3 has 14 residues.

This chain links TRBV9 with TRBJ2-3, with D unclear. With 0 bases removed from V and 5 bases from J, the gap between germline ends came to 7 bases. From germline, CDR1 is SGDLS and CDR2 YYNGEE. The CDR3 is 13 amino acids. For the CDR3, the DNA is TGTGCCAGCAGCGTAGAGGGCGTAGATACGCAGTATTTT. This translates into CASSVEGVDTQYF.

The V gene is TRBV6-6, the J gene TRBJ1-4; 7 nucleotides agree with TRBD1. The CDR3 totals 16 residues. The germline CDR1 and CDR2 sequences are MNHNY and SVGAGI (reference sequence). The V segment lost 5 bases and the J segment 2 bases; nucleotides outside the gene matches: 8. CDR3 in DNA: TGTGCCAGCAGTCGGGCCGGGGGACAGACTAATGAAAAACTGTTTTTT. Protein: CASSRAGGQTNEKLFF.

The genes are TRBV10-2 and TRBJ2-3; 8 bases are shared with TRBD1. V lost 7 bases to trimming and J lost 2 bases; unmatched junction nucleotides: 17. Per the germline V gene, CDR1 is WSHSY and CDR2 is SAAADI. The length of the CDR3 is 18 residues. The CDR3 nucleotides read TGCGCCAGCACCCTAGGGGGCAGGGGGCCGGGCGACACAGATACGCAGTATTTT. As protein: CASTLGGRGPGDTDTQYF.

The V gene is TRBV9, the J gene TRBJ2-1, with D perhaps matching TRBD1 (6 bases). Germline CDR1 SGDLS, CDR2 YYNGEE. There are 15 residues in the CDR3. Trimming cost V 1 base and J 0 bases, with 8 bases left between them. The CDR3 DNA follows: TGTGCCAGCAGCGTAAGGGGGAGCTCCTACAATGAGCAGTTCTTC. Protein product: CASSVRGSSYNEQFF.

CDR3 DNA: TGTGCCAGCAGTTACTTACGACAGAACTATGGCTACACCTTC. It specifies CASSYLRQNYGYTF. The genes are TRBV5-8 and TRBJ1-2, with D tentatively TRBD1 (5 bases). The CDR3 loop spans 14 amino acids. CDR1 SGHTS and CDR2 YDEGEE come from the germline V gene. The V gene lost 5 bases and the J gene lost 2 bases, with 13 bases spanning the gap.

The chain employs TRBV6-7 and TRBJ1-6; D unclear. TRBV6-7 is recorded as an ORF, its role being uncertain. The CDR3 has 14 residues. V was trimmed by 9 bases and J by 1 base, leaving 10 bases between them. The CDR3 nucleotides read TGTGCCAGGAGAACAGTATCCTATAATTCACCCCTCCACTTT. It is translated as CARRTVSYNSPLHF.

The genes are TRBV18 and TRBJ1-5; tentatively, D is TRBD1 (5 bases). In germline, CDR1 is KGHSH, CDR2 LQKENI. V was shortened by 4 bases and J by 6 bases, with 13 bases between the two germline ends. The CDR3 totals 14 residues. The chain's CDR3 is CASSREGTVQPQHF. The CDR3 region has the DNA TGTGCCAGCTCACGGGAAGGGACGGTTCAGCCCCAGCATTTT. Supplemented by reference TRBV18 and TRBJ1-5, the full variable domain reads NAGVMQNPRHLVRRRGQEARLRCSPMKGHSHVYWYRQLPEEGLKFMVYLQKENIIDESGMPKERFSAEFPKEGPSILRIQQVVRGDSAAYFCASSREGTVQPQHFGDGTRLSIL.

The rearrangement joins TRBV6-1 to TRBJ2-4, with a weak D call TRBD2 (6 bases). Trimming removed 7 bases at V and 7 bases at J, with 11 bases between. CDR1 MNHNS and CDR2 SASEGT come from the germline V gene. This CDR3 spans 12 amino acids. Here the CDR3 DNA reads TGTGCCAGCAACGGCGGGGTGAACATTCAGTACTTC. It codes for CASNGGVNIQYF.

The rearrangement uses TRBV5-6 and TRBJ2-1; TRBD1 is a possible D gene (6 bases). Germline lookup yields CDR1 SGHDT and CDR2 YYEEEE. Between the trimmed V and J ends, which lost 3 bases and 6 bases, there was a span of 16 bases. The CDR3 is 15 amino acids. CDR3: CASSSIHRVSNEQFF. DNA for the CDR3: TGTGCCAGCAGCTCGATACACAGGGTCAGCAATGAGCAGTTCTTC.

The chain couples TRBV30 to TRBJ1-5; 7 nucleotides agree with TRBD1. Germline lookup yields CDR1 GTSNPN and CDR2 SVGIG (reference sequence). The V gene end was trimmed by 2 bases and the J gene end by 7 bases; junction bases not matched to a gene: 5. This CDR3 has 13 residues. Here the CDR3 reads CAWSPGGEQPQHF. CDR3 coding DNA: TGTGCCTGGAGTCCAGGGGGGGAACAGCCCCAGCATTTT.

The rearrangement joins TRBV5-8 to TRBJ1-4, with 7 bases matching TRBD1. The germline V gene encodes CDR1 SGHTS and CDR2 YDEGEE. V shed 2 bases, J shed 7 bases, and the junction held 5 bases outside the gene matches. The CDR3 has 14 amino acids. The CDR3: CASSLDREPEKLFF. The CDR3 DNA sequence: TGTGCCAGCAGCTTAGACAGGGAGCCTGAAAAACTGTTTTTT.

The chain joins TRBV19 to TRBJ2-4, with TRBD2 matching over 8 bases. V lost 7 bases and J lost 5; bases outside the gene matches: 10. The CDR3 is made up of 15 amino acids. In germline, CDR1 is LNHDA, CDR2 SQIVND (reference sequence). DNA for the CDR3: TGTGCCAGTAAAGCGGGGGAGGCACGGGAAAACATTCAGTACTTC. It yields the protein CASKAGEARENIQYF.